A selection of T cell receptor beta chains follows, all from one sample in a study of early T cells in non-severe SARS-CoV-2 infection. One entry per CDR3 protein results from TCRdb running MiXCR on the 5' RACE reads. The repertoire holds fewer than 80,000 distinct CDR3 sequences, approximately 12% seen once, with roughly 1.2% in the top ten. The sample was whole blood, taken at baseline. The receptors derive from an adult who was a healthcare worker with PCR-confirmed SARS-CoV-2 infection or an uninfected control (not recorded which). The donor label of this sample is uncertain. CDR3s include the opening cysteine and the closing phenylalanine or tryptophan. The order of the fields is J gene, CDR3 length, clone size, D gene, V gene, CDR3 protein, CDR3 DNA. A D gene is named only where the DNA matches it firmly. Size tells how often a clone was seen (once, few, many) or the class of an expanded clone, and some rows leave it out.

>TRBJ1-3|16|few|.|TRBV10-2
CASSEQGGWSGNTIYF
TGCGCCAGCAGTGAGCAGGGTGGATGGTCTGGAAACACCATATATTTT
>TRBJ1-4|16|.|.|TRBV2
CASSDAPTATNEKLFF
TGTGCCAGCAGTGATGCGCCGACCGCAACTAATGAAAAACTGTTTTTT
>TRBJ2-3|13|.|.|TRBV2
CASKKGTTDTQYF
TGTGCCAGCAAGAAAGGGACCACAGATACGCAGTATTTT
>TRBJ2-3|13|few|.|TRBV20-1
CSARVGNTDTQYF
TGCAGTGCTAGAGTGGGGAACACAGATACGCAGTATTTT
>TRBJ1-5|18|many|TRBD1|TRBV4-1
CASSQEARTGRSNQPQHF
TGCGCCAGCAGCCAAGAAGCTAGGACAGGCCGTAGCAATCAGCCCCAGCATTTT
>TRBJ1-2|11|few|.|TRBV29-1
CSVAGKYGYTF
TGCAGCGTAGCAGGGAAGTATGGCTACACCTTC
>TRBJ2-3|14|few|.|TRBV20-1
CSAKWGGQGDTQYF
TGCAGTGCTAAGTGGGGGGGCCAGGGAGATACGCAGTATTTT
>TRBJ2-5|16|.|TRBD2|TRBV5-1
CASSLGVAGNQETQYF
TGCGCCAGCAGCTTGGGGGTAGCGGGAAACCAAGAGACCCAGTACTTC
>TRBJ2-3|15|.|TRBD1|TRBV24-1
CATSAIDRGTDTQYF
TGTGCCACCAGTGCGATCGACAGGGGGACAGATACGCAGTATTTT
>TRBJ2-1|19|many|TRBD2|TRBV24-1
CATSDSGLAGVTSYNEQFF
TGTGCCACCAGTGACTCCGGACTAGCGGGGGTCACCTCCTACAATGAGCAGTTCTTC
>TRBJ2-2|14|.|.|TRBV12-3/TRBV12-4
CASRETQGNGELFF
TGTGCCAGCAGGGAAACGCAGGGGAACGGGGAGCTGTTTTTT
>TRBJ2-1|15|few|.|TRBV7-2
CASSMNNARGNEQFF
TGTGCCAGCAGCATGAACAACGCCCGGGGCAATGAGCAGTTCTTC
>TRBJ1-5|15|many|.|TRBV6-2/TRBV6-3
CASSRQGGGNQPQHF
TGTGCCAGCAGCCGTCAAGGGGGGGGCAATCAGCCCCAGCATTTT
>TRBJ1-2|12|many|.|TRBV7-9
CASSLNYYGYTF
TGTGCCAGCAGCTTAAACTACTATGGCTACACCTTC
>TRBJ1-2|14|.|.|TRBV6-1
CASSDDAPPYGYTF
TGTGCCAGCAGTGACGACGCGCCGCCCTATGGCTACACCTTC
>TRBJ1-3|14|few|.|TRBV20-1
CSAGSAVYGNTIYF
TGCAGTGCTGGGTCCGCGGTATATGGAAACACCATATATTTT
>TRBJ2-2|12|many|.|TRBV5-6
CASSLGDGELFF
TGTGCCAGCAGCTTGGGGGACGGGGAGCTGTTTTTT
>TRBJ1-1|12|few|.|TRBV7-9
CASRGRNTEAFF
TGTGCCAGCAGAGGCCGGAACACTGAAGCTTTCTTT
>TRBJ1-5|12|.|TRBD1|TRBV5-1
CASNRGRQPQHF
TGCGCCAGCAACAGGGGGCGACAGCCCCAGCATTTT
>TRBJ1-5|14|.|TRBD1|TRBV12-3/TRBV12-4
CASSPGQYNQPQHF
TGTGCCAGCAGTCCGGGACAGTACAATCAGCCCCAGCATTTT
>TRBJ1-2|16|.|TRBD1|TRBV5-6
CASSSIAGGGSYGYTF
TGTGCCAGCAGCTCTATTGCAGGGGGCGGAAGCTATGGCTACACCTTC
>TRBJ1-5|13|.|TRBD1|TRBV9
CASSYTGDQPQHF
TGTGCCAGCAGCTATACAGGGGATCAGCCCCAGCATTTT
>TRBJ2-4|17|few|.|TRBV6-1
CASSFEGTTQAKNIQYF
TGTGCCAGCAGCTTTGAGGGGACAACCCAAGCCAAAAACATTCAGTACTTC
>TRBJ2-3|18|.|.|TRBV5-1
CASSSQPDFLVGTDTQYF
TGCGCCAGCAGCTCCCAACCGGACTTCCTTGTAGGGACAGATACGCAGTATTTT
>TRBJ1-6|13|.|.|TRBV7-3
CASSLDTDSPLHF
TGTGCCAGCAGCTTAGATACCGATTCACCCCTCCACTTT
>TRBJ2-2|14|few|.|TRBV7-3
CASSLRQGPGELFF
TGTGCCAGCAGCTTAAGGCAGGGCCCCGGGGAGCTGTTTTTT
>TRBJ2-1|17|few|TRBD1|TRBV4-1
CASSQVLTRTGANEQFF
TGCGCCAGCAGCCAAGTACTGACCAGGACAGGAGCCAATGAGCAGTTCTTC
>TRBJ2-1|16|few|.|TRBV10-3
CAIRGEGGASYNEQFF
TGTGCCATCAGGGGAGAGGGAGGCGCATCCTACAATGAGCAGTTCTTC
>TRBJ1-1|13|many|.|TRBV20-1
CSAPTVMGTEAFF
TGCAGTGCTCCGACAGTGATGGGCACTGAAGCTTTCTTT
>TRBJ1-1|18|many|.|TRBV19
CASSPRQAWDGRGTEAFF
TGTGCCAGTAGCCCTAGACAAGCGTGGGACGGTCGTGGGACTGAAGCTTTCTTT
>TRBJ1-2|15|few|TRBD1|TRBV12-3/TRBV12-4
CASSAQDRGFYGYTF
TGTGCCAGCAGTGCCCAGGACAGGGGCTTTTATGGCTACACCTTC
>TRBJ2-1|14|once|TRBD1|TRBV7-2
CASSLNRGASEQFF
TGTGCCAGCAGCTTAAACAGGGGGGCGAGTGAGCAGTTCTTC
>TRBJ2-5|14|few|TRBD1|TRBV29-1
CSVAVTGWLKTQYF
TGCAGCGTTGCGGTGACAGGGTGGTTGAAGACCCAGTACTTC
>TRBJ1-2|13|once|.|TRBV29-1
CSVEGKTNYGYTF
TGCAGCGTTGAAGGTAAAACCAACTATGGCTACACCTTC
>TRBJ1-5|14|many|.|TRBV6-5
CASRLDGGNQPQHF
TGTGCCAGCAGGCTAGACGGAGGCAATCAGCCCCAGCATTTT
>TRBJ2-1|16|.|TRBD1|TRBV24-1
CATSRSGGPGYNEQFF
TGTGCCACCAGCCGGTCAGGGGGCCCAGGGTACAATGAGCAGTTCTTC
>TRBJ1-3|14|few|.|TRBV29-1
CSVEDRRAGNTIYF
TGCAGCGTTGAAGATCGTAGGGCTGGAAACACCATATATTTT
>TRBJ2-3|14|few|TRBD1|TRBV18
CASNRGQRTDTQYF
TGTGCCAGCAACAGGGGACAACGCACAGATACGCAGTATTTT
>TRBJ2-2|13|few|.|TRBV29-1
CSVVAHTTGELFF
TGCAGCGTTGTGGCTCATACTACCGGGGAGCTGTTTTTT
>TRBJ2-4|16|few|.|TRBV20-1
CSAGDRRRVSGDIQYF
TGCAGTGCTGGGGACAGGCGAAGAGTGAGCGGGGACATTCAGTACTTC
>TRBJ1-5|13|.|TRBD1|TRBV20-1
CSARQTGGQPQHF
TGCAGTGCTAGGCAAACAGGGGGTCAGCCCCAGCATTTT
>TRBJ2-3|16|many|TRBD2|TRBV5-1
CASSLGLAGGPDTQYF
TGCGCCAGCAGCTTGGGACTAGCGGGGGGGCCAGATACGCAGTATTTT
>TRBJ1-2|13|.|.|TRBV6-5
CASSYGQGRGYTF
TGTGCCAGCAGTTACGGGCAGGGACGCGGCTACACCTTC
>TRBJ1-1|14|many|.|TRBV6-5
CASSYRASNTEAFF
TGTGCCAGCAGTTACAGGGCCTCGAACACTGAAGCTTTCTTT
>TRBJ2-5|12|.|.|TRBV12-3/TRBV12-4
CASSQTRETQYF
TGTGCCAGCAGCCAGACTCGCGAGACCCAGTACTTC
>TRBJ1-2|15|.|TRBD1|TRBV7-3
CASSPSGTGNYGYTF
TGTGCCAGCAGCCCCTCCGGGACAGGGAACTATGGCTACACCTTC
>TRBJ1-2|15|.|.|TRBV19
CASSIPRSSNYGYTF
TGTGCCAGTAGTATCCCCAGGAGCTCTAACTATGGCTACACCTTC
>TRBJ1-2|13|.|TRBD1|TRBV5-1
CASGQDTNYGYTF
TGCGCCAGCGGACAGGATACTAACTATGGCTACACCTTC
>TRBJ2-5|16|many|.|TRBV5-1
CASSLQRPISQETQYF
TGCGCCAGCAGCTTGCAGCGTCCCATCTCCCAAGAGACCCAGTACTTC
>TRBJ1-1|15|few|TRBD1|TRBV6-5
CASSPGDRGGTEAFF
TGTGCCAGCAGTCCGGGGGACAGGGGGGGCACTGAAGCTTTCTTT
>TRBJ2-5|13|few|.|TRBV30
CAWSRGAGETQYF
TGTGCCTGGAGTCGGGGGGCAGGAGAGACCCAGTACTTC
>TRBJ1-6|17|few|.|TRBV3-1
CASSQSLAGRGNSPLHF
TGTGCCAGCAGCCAATCTCTCGCGGGCCGCGGTAATTCACCCCTCCACTTT
>TRBJ1-1|15|.|.|TRBV30
CAWSVVRAMNTEAFF
TGTGCCTGGAGTGTAGTGCGGGCGATGAACACTGAAGCTTTCTTT
>TRBJ2-1|16|few|.|TRBV11-3
CASSLERQGPYNEQFF
TGTGCCAGCAGCTTAGAACGGCAGGGACCCTACAATGAGCAGTTCTTC
>TRBJ2-1|15|few|TRBD2|TRBV12-3/TRBV12-4
CASSLELAAYNEQFF
TGTGCCAGCAGTTTAGAACTAGCGGCTTACAATGAGCAGTTCTTC
>TRBJ2-3|18|.|.|TRBV4-1
CASSQGRLAETSTDTQYF
TGCGCCAGCAGCCAAGGAAGGTTGGCAGAAACTAGCACAGATACGCAGTATTTT
>TRBJ2-3|11|.|.|TRBV18
CASPHRDTQYF
TGTGCCAGCCCACATCGGGATACGCAGTATTTT